This TCR beta chain was recorded in a study of blood T cell repertoires in COVID-19. Study-level background: The origin of the acute and convalescent COVID-19 samples was the United States, Italy and Spain.

Trimming took 5 bases from V and 3 from J; bases not matched to a gene: 3. In germline, CDR1 is SGHAT, CDR2 FQNNGV. The CDR3 spans 13 residues. Under the authors' procedure: It was from reference gene primer amplification that nucleated cell counts were estimated. The protocol was immunoSEQ multiplex PCR, while the TCRdb copy is restricted to in-frame clones and leaves out a portion. V and J calls and clone size are copied from that table; D and trimming were computed from the DNA. The sample lists about 360,000 clones; approximately 85% were seen once. Participants came from roughly 23 US areas, aged roughly 18 to 89 years. Researchers sorted participants into cohorts using their self-reported clinical history. Regarding this clone: Other DNA sequences in the sample encode the same CDR3.

This chain uses TRBV11-2 with TRBJ2-7; 8 bases are shared with TRBD1. The receptor comes from a middle-aged woman with acute COVID-19. The sequenced material came from PBMCs or T cells enriched from blood (not recorded which). The CDR3 DNA is TGTGCCAGCAGCCTGGACAGGGACTACGAGCAGTACTTC. Translating gives CASSLDRDYEQYF.